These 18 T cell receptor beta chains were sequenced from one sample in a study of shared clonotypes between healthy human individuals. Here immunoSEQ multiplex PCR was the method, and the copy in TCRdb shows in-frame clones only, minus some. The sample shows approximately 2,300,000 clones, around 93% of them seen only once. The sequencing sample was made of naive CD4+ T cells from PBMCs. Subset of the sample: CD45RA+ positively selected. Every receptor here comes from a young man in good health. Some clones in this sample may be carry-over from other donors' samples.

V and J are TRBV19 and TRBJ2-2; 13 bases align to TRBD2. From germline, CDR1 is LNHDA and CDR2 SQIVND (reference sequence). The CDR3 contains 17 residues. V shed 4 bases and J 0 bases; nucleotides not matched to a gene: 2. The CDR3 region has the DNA TGTGCCAGTAGTACCGGACTAGCGGGGGCGAACACCGGGGAGCTGTTTTTT. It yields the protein CASSTGLAGANTGELFF.

For the CDR3, the DNA is TGTGCCAGCTCGTCAATGGGACAGGCCTCCTACGAGCAGTACTTC. Translation: CASSSMGQASYEQYF. This chain links TRBV18 with TRBJ2-7; 8 bases agree with TRBD1. CDR1 is KGHSH, CDR2 LQKENI, per germline. Losses at the gene ends were 6 bases for V and 0 bases for J; bases not matched to a gene: 7. CDR3 length: 15 residues.

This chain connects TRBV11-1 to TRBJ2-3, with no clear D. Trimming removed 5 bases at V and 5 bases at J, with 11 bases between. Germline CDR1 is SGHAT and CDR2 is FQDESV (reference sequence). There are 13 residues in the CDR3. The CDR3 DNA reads TGTGCCAGCAGCACGTTAGGAATAGATACGCAGTATTTT. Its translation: CASSTLGIDTQYF.

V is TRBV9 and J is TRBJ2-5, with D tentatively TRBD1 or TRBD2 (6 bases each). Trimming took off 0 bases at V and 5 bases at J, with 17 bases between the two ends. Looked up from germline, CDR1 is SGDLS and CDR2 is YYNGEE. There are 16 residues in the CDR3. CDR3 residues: CASSVGRTAGGETQYF. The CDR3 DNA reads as TGTGCCAGCAGCGTAGGCCGGACAGCTGGGGGGGAGACCCAGTACTTC. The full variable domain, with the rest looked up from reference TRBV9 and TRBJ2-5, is DSGVTQTPKHLITATGQRVTLRCSPRSGDLSVYWYQQSLDQGLQFLIQYYNGEERAKGNILERFSAQQFPDLHSELNLSSLELGDSALYFCASSVGRTAGGETQYFGPGTRLLVL.

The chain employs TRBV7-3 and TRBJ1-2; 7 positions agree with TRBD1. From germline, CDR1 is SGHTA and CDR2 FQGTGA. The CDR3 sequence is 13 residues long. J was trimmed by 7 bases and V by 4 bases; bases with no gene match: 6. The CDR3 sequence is CASSSATGSGYTF. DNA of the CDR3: TGTGCCAGCAGCTCCGCGACAGGGAGTGGCTACACCTTC.

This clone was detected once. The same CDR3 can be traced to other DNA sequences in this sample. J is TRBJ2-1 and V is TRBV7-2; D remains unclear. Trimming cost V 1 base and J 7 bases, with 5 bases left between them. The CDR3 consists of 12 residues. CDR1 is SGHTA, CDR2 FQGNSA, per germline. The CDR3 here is CASSLVLNEQFF. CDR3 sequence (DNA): TGTGCCAGCAGCTTAGTTTTGAATGAGCAGTTCTTC.

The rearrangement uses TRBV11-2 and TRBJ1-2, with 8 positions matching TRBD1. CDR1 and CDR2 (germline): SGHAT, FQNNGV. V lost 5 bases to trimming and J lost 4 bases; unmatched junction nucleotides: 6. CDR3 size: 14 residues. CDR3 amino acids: CASSRTGYFYGYTF. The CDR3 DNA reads TGTGCCAGCAGCCGGACAGGGTACTTCTATGGCTACACCTTC. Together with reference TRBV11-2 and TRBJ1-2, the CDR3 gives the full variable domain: EAGVAQSPRYKIIEKRQSVAFWCNPISGHATLYWYQQILGQGPKLLIQFQNNGVVDDSQLPKDRFSAERLKGVDSTLKIQPAKLEDSAVYLCASSRTGYFYGYTFGSGTRLTVV.

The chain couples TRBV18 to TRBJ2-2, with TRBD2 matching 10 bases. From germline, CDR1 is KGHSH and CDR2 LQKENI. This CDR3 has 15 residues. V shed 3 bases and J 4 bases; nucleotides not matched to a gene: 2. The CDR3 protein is CASSPSGRPTGELFF. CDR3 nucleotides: TGTGCCAGCTCACCTAGCGGGAGGCCCACCGGGGAGCTGTTTTTT.

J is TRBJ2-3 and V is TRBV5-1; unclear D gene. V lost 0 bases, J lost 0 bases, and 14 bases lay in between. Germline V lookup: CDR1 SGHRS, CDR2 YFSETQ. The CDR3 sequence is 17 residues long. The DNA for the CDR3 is TGCGCCAGCAGCTTGGAGGGTCGGCCCCGAAGCACAGATACGCAGTATTTT. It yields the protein CASSLEGRPRSTDTQYF.

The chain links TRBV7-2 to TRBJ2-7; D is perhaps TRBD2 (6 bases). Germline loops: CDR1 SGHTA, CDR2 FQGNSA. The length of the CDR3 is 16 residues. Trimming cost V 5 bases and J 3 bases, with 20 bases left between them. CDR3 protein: CASSPQVASVYYEQYF. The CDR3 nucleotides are TGTGCCAGCAGCCCGCAAGTGGCTAGCGTATACTACGAGCAGTACTTC.

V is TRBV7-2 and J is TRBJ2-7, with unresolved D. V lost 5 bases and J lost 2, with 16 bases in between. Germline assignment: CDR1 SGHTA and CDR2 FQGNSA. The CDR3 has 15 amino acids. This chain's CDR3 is CASSLPGPQAYEQYF. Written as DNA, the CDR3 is TGTGCCAGCAGCCTCCCCGGGCCCCAAGCCTACGAGCAGTACTTC.

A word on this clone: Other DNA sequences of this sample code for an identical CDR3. The DNA for the CDR3 is TGCGCCAGCAGCTTAGGGACCGGGGACGAGCAGTACTTC. Protein: CASSLGTGDEQYF. The chain carries TRBV5-1 and TRBJ2-7; D is tentatively TRBD1 or TRBD2 (5 bases each). V gave up 2 bases and J gave up 5 bases, with 11 bases separating them. Per the germline V gene, CDR1 is SGHRS and CDR2 is YFSETQ. The CDR3 has 13 residues. The variable domain in full, completed from reference TRBV5-1 and TRBJ2-7, reads KAGVTQTPRYLIKTRGQQVTLSCSPISGHRSVSWYQQTPGQGLQFLFEYFSETQRNKGNFPGRFSGRQFSNSRSEMNVSTLELGDSALYLCASSLGTGDEQYFGPGTRLTVT.

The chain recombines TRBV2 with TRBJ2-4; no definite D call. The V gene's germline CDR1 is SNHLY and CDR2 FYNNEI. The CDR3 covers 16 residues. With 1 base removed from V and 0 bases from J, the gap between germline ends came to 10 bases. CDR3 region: CASSEETLLAKNIQYF. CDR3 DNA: TGTGCCAGCAGTGAAGAGACACTTCTAGCCAAAAACATTCAGTACTTC.

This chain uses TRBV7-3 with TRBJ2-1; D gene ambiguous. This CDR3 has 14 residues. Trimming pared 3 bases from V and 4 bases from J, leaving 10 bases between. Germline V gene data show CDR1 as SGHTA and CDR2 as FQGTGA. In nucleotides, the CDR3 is TGTGCCAGCAGCTTTCTAGGGAATTACAATGAGCAGTTCTTC. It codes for CASSFLGNYNEQFF.

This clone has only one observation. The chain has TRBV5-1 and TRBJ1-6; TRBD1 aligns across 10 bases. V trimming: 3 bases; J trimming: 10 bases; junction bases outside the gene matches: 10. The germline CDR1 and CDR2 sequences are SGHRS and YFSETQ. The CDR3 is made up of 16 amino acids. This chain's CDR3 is CASSSGRDRGGSPLHF. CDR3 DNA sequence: TGCGCCAGCAGCTCCGGCCGGGACAGGGGCGGATCACCCCTCCACTTT.

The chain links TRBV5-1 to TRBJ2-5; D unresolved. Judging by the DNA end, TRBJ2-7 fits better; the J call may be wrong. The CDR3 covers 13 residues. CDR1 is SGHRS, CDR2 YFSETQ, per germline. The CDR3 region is CASSLVAAYEQYF. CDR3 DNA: TGCGCCAGCAGCTTGGTGGCAGCGTACGAGCAGTACTTC.

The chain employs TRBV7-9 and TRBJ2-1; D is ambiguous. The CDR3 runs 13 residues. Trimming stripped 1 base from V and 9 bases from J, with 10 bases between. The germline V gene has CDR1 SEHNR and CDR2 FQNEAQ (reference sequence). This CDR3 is CASSLVSGGEQFF. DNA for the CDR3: TGTGCCAGCAGCTTAGTCTCCGGTGGTGAGCAGTTCTTC.

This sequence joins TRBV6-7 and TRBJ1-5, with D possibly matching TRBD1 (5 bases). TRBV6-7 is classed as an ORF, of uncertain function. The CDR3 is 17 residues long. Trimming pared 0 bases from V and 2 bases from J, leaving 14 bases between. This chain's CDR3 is CASSYSRIPGGNQPQHF. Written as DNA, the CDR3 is TGTGCCAGCAGTTACTCAAGGATCCCGGGGGGCAATCAGCCCCAGCATTTT.